These 12 T cell receptor beta chains originate from one sample sequenced in a study of T-cell memory formation after mild COVID-19. TCRdb re-analysed the 5' RACE reads in MiXCR, keeping a single row per CDR3 protein. Of hundreds of thousands of distinct CDR3 sequences in the sample, 15% to 20% were seen once. What was sequenced was PBMCs or a T cell subset sorted from them (not recorded which). Receptors originate from a man younger than 35 who had mild COVID-19 (a few samples of this study predate the infection). Cell type and time point are not known.

In its sample, this clonotype was seen a few times. The CDR3 loop is CASSPGQALWTEAFF. The CDR3 DNA is TGTGCCAGCTCACCCGGACAGGCCCTTTGGACTGAAGCTTTCTTT. J is TRBJ1-1 and V is TRBV18, with TRBD1 matching 7 bases. The V segment lost 3 bases and the J segment 5 bases; nucleotides outside the gene matches: 9. Per the germline V gene, CDR1 is KGHSH and CDR2 is LQKENI. This CDR3 is built from 15 residues.

The chain is built from TRBV7-9 and TRBJ2-1; no clear D gene. The CDR3 runs to 14 residues. Germline V lookup: CDR1 SEHNR, CDR2 FQNEAQ (reference sequence). V lost 3 bases and J lost 5, with 11 bases in between. DNA of the CDR3: TGTGCCAGCAGCTTTTGGGCTGTTGACAATGAGCAGTTCTTC. Translating it yields CASSFWAVDNEQFF.

This clonotype appeared many times. The rearrangement joins TRBV27 to TRBJ2-7; D is uncertain. CDR3 length: 15 amino acids. CDR1 and CDR2 (germline): MNHEY, SMNVEV (reference sequence). V was shortened by 5 bases and J by 7 bases, with 21 bases between the two germline ends. CDR3 bases: TGTGCCAGCAGTATCCAGGACGGTCGGTGGGCTGAGCAGTACTTC. As protein: CASSIQDGRWAEQYF.

This chain links TRBV6-2 or TRBV6-3 with TRBJ2-1; tentatively, D is TRBD2 (5 bases). Germline CDR1 is MNHEY and CDR2 is SVGEGT. V was shortened by 6 bases and J by 2 bases, with 8 bases between the two germline ends. CDR3 size: 13 residues. CDR3 region: CASRAAAYNEQFF. The CDR3, as DNA: TGTGCCAGCAGGGCAGCGGCCTACAATGAGCAGTTCTTC.

V is TRBV12-3 or TRBV12-4 and J is TRBJ2-3; 9 nucleotides agree with TRBD1. The CDR3 is made up of 14 amino acids. V gave up 3 bases and J gave up 9 bases; unmatched junction bases: 7. The CDR3 DNA reads as TGTGCCAGCAGTTTTATGGGACAGGGCACGACGCAGTATTTT. It translates to CASSFMGQGTTQYF.

This clonotype has a count of ten or more. V and J are TRBV15 and TRBJ1-5; D not resolved. From germline, CDR1 is LNHNV and CDR2 YYDKDF (reference sequence). The V end lost 2 bases, the J end lost 4 bases, and 9 bases lay between the germline ends. The CDR3 spans 14 residues. The CDR3 is CATSRPPGNQPQHF. The CDR3 DNA reads TGTGCCACCAGCAGACCCCCGGGGAATCAGCCCCAGCATTTT. Full variable domain (remainder filled in from reference TRBV15 and TRBJ1-5): DAMVIQNPRYQVTQFGKPVTLSCSQTLNHNVMYWYQQKSSQAPKLLFHYYDKDFNNEADTPDNFQSRRPNTSFCFLDIRSPGLGDTAMYLCATSRPPGNQPQHFGDGTRLSIL.

This clonotype came up a few times. V gene TRBV7-2 combines with J gene TRBJ2-7; D is ambiguous. V lost 1 base to trimming and J lost 1 base, with 11 bases between them. This CDR3 spans 15 amino acids. From germline, CDR1 is SGHTA and CDR2 FQGNSA. In nucleotides, the CDR3 is TGTGCCAGCAGCTTAGGGGCAGGTTGGTCCTACGAGCAGTACTTC. As protein: CASSLGAGWSYEQYF.

This clonotype occurred a few times. V is TRBV5-1 and J is TRBJ2-1, with a weak D call TRBD1 (5 bases). The CDR3 sequence is 12 residues long. Trimming took off 6 bases at V and 7 bases at J, with 11 bases between the two ends. Germline CDR1 is SGHRS and CDR2 is YFSETQ. CDR3: CASKEGENEQFF. The CDR3 nucleotides read TGCGCCAGCAAGGAAGGGGAAAATGAGCAGTTCTTC.

This clonotype was observed a handful of times. The rearrangement links TRBV5-4 to TRBJ2-3, with 14 bases lining up with TRBD2. V was pared by 0 bases and J by 1 base, with 4 bases of the junction left unmatched. Per the germline V gene, CDR1 is SGHNT and CDR2 is YYREEE (reference sequence). The CDR3 covers 18 residues. CDR3 nucleotides: TGTGCCAGCAGCTTGGGACTAGCGGGGGGGCCCGGCACAGATACGCAGTATTTT. Its translation: CASSLGLAGGPGTDTQYF.

This chain connects TRBV2 to TRBJ1-2; 8 bases match TRBD1. From germline, CDR1 is SNHLY and CDR2 FYNNEI. The CDR3 is made up of 16 amino acids. The V segment lost 2 bases and the J segment 7 bases; nucleotides outside the gene matches: 12. The CDR3 reads CASSEQGAGGASGYTF. CDR3 nucleotide sequence: TGTGCCAGCAGTGAACAAGGGGCAGGGGGCGCGAGTGGCTACACCTTC.

This clonotype occurred a few times. V usage is TRBV6-1 and J usage is TRBJ2-5, with D tentatively TRBD2 (5 bases). The germline V gene has CDR1 MNHNS and CDR2 SASEGT. This CDR3 is 14 amino acids long. V was shortened by 2 bases and J by 5 bases, with 12 bases between the two germline ends. The CDR3 reads CASSESGGWETQYF. As DNA, the CDR3 is TGTGCCAGCAGTGAATCGGGCGGGTGGGAGACCCAGTACTTC.

This clonotype was seen more than once but under ten times. The chain couples TRBV29-1 to TRBJ2-7, with a possible D match to TRBD1 (6 bases). The CDR3 totals 12 residues. Germline assignment: CDR1 SQVTM and CDR2 ANQGSEA. The CDR3 reads CSARTAFDEQYV. CDR3 coding DNA: TGCAGTGCTCGGACAGCCTTTGACGAGCAGTACGTC.